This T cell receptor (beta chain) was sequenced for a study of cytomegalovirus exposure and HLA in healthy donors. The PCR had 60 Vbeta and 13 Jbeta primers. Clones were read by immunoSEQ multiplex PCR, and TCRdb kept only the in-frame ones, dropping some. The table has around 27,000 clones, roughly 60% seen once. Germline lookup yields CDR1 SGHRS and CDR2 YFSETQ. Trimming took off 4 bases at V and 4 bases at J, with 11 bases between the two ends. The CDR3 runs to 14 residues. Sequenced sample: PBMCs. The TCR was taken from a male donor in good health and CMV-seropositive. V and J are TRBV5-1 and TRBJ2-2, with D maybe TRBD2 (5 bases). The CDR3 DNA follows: TGCGCCAGCAGCCCCAGCGGATTCACCGGGGAGCTGTTTTTT. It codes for CASSPSGFTGELFF.